One and the same sample provided the 24 T cell receptor beta chains below, sequenced in a study of molecular identifiers for immune sequencing clone quantification. TCRdb ran MiXCR on the PCR reads and lists one entry per CDR3 protein. The data contain 300,000 to 400,000 distinct CDR3 sequences, roughly 23% of them singletons. The source material was naive CD8+ T cells from blood, with Jurkat cell RNA spiked in. Documented subset: FACS-sorted CD8+CD4-CCR7+CD45RA+ naive T cells. The receptors shown here come from a human donor in good health. Some libraries in this study had Jurkat cell RNA spiked in.

On this clonotype: A clone one base away is much larger, so this may be a read error. This chain links TRBV4-2 with TRBJ1-5, with D tentatively TRBD1 (5 bases). CDR3 size: 15 residues. Per the germline V gene, CDR1 is LGHNA and CDR2 is YNFKEQ. The CDR3 reads CASRQVGGEYQPQHF. DNA for the CDR3: TGTGCCAGCCGCCAGGTCGGGGGGGAGTATCAGCCCCAGCATTTT.

The chain is built from TRBV3-1 and TRBJ2-1, with no clear D. Germline V lookup: CDR1 LGHDT, CDR2 YNNKEL (reference sequence). V lost 0 bases and J 0 bases, leaving 18 bases between the germline ends. The CDR3 has 19 amino acids. The CDR3 coding sequence is TGTGCCAGCAGCCAAGACCCCCGTTCGGCGGTGAGCTCCTACAATGAGCAGTTCTTC. This sequence encodes CASSQDPRSAVSSYNEQFF.

This clonotype turned up a few times. The rearrangement joins TRBV7-9 to TRBJ2-5; 9 bases match TRBD1. This CDR3 is 16 amino acids long. V lost 6 bases to trimming and J lost 3 bases; unmatched junction nucleotides: 11. Germline-derived CDR1 and CDR2 are SEHNR and FQNEAQ (reference sequence). CDR3 DNA sequence: TGTGCCAGCAGTCAATCGGGACAGGGCTGGAAAGAGACCCAGTACTTC. It yields the protein CASSQSGQGWKETQYF.

This clonotype appeared a few times. This rearrangement joins TRBV20-1 to TRBJ1-1, with 9 bases aligning to TRBD1. The CDR3 has 14 residues. Trimming cost V 6 bases and J 4 bases; bases outside gene matches: 9. The germline CDR1 and CDR2 sequences are DFQATT and SNEGSKA (reference sequence). CDR3 coding DNA: TGCAGTGCCCCCAGACAGGGGGTGGGCACTGAAGCTTTCTTT. This codes for CSAPRQGVGTEAFF.

The chain recombines TRBV9 with TRBJ2-3, with 7 bases matching TRBD1. Trimming cost V 2 bases and J 8 bases; bases outside gene matches: 5. Germline CDR1 SGDLS, CDR2 YYNGEE. The CDR3 has 13 amino acids. The chain's CDR3 is CASSVWTGVTQYF. The DNA for the CDR3 is TGTGCCAGCAGCGTGTGGACAGGTGTTACGCAGTATTTT.

This clonotype appeared a few times. A junction end diverges from the germline sequence, so it may reflect a read error. The chain is built from TRBV7-7 and TRBJ2-5; D not resolved. Germline V gives CDR1 SSHAT, CDR2 FNYEAQ (reference sequence). The CDR3 has 13 residues. This chain's CDR3 is CASSSGWRETQYF. The CDR3 nucleotides are TGTGCTAGCAGCTCCGGTTGGCGGGAGACCCAGTACTTC.

The table lists this clonotype with a few counts. The rearrangement uses TRBV11-2 and TRBJ2-1; a weak D match, TRBD2 (6 bases). CDR3 length: 10 amino acids. Germline-derived CDR1 and CDR2 are SGHAT and FQNNGV. Trimming cost V 8 bases and J 15 bases, with 14 bases left between them. DNA for the CDR3: TGTGCCAGCGCGGGGCCCATTTGGTTCTTC. Translated, it gives CASAGPIWFF.

CDR3: CATSAYTGELFF. CDR3 nucleotide sequence: TGTGCCACCAGTGCCTACACCGGGGAGCTGTTTTTT. This sequence joins TRBV24-1 and TRBJ2-2; D gene uncertain. CDR3 size: 12 residues. From germline, CDR1 is KGHDR and CDR2 SFDVKD. Trimming removed 5 bases at V and 3 bases at J, with 3 bases between.

In its sample, this clonotype was seen many times. The chain carries TRBV5-4 and TRBJ2-3, with TRBD1 matching over 7 bases. Germline CDR1 reads SGHNT; CDR2 reads YYREEE (reference sequence). With 2 bases clipped from V and 3 bases from J, the junction kept 9 bases outside the gene matches. This CDR3 is 16 amino acids long. The CDR3 DNA reads as TGTGCCAGCAGCTTCGACAGGGATGTTAGGACAGATACGCAGTATTTT. It is translated as CASSFDRDVRTDTQYF.

CDR3 amino acids: CASSPDKGMWTDTQYF. The DNA of the CDR3 is TGCGCCAGCAGCCCCGATAAGGGGATGTGGACAGATACGCAGTATTTT. The chain is built from TRBV5-1 and TRBJ2-3; D possibly corresponds to TRBD1 (5 bases). This CDR3 has 16 amino acids. V was shortened by 4 bases and J by 3 bases, with 18 bases between the two germline ends. Germline loops: CDR1 SGHRS, CDR2 YFSETQ.

This clonotype has only one observation. With a much larger clone just one base away, this may be a read error. The chain carries TRBV7-6 and TRBJ2-7; D might be TRBD2 (5 bases). Germline CDR1 is SGHVS and CDR2 is FNYEAQ. Trimming cost V 4 bases and J 1 base, with 14 bases left between them. The length of the CDR3 is 15 residues. The CDR3 reads CASSSGIGRSYEQYF. The CDR3 DNA reads as TGTGCCAGCAGCTCGGGGATAGGGCGATCCTACGAGCAGTACTTC. Variable domain in full (rest from reference TRBV7-6 and TRBJ2-7): GAGVSQSPRYKVTKRGQDVALRCDPISGHVSLYWYRQALGQGPEFLTYFNYEAQQDKSGLPNDRFSAERPEGSISTLTIQRTEQRDSAMYRCASSSGIGRSYEQYFGPGTRLTVT.

This clonotype was picked up a small number of times. The chain joins TRBV12-3 or TRBV12-4 to TRBJ2-3; no definite D call. This CDR3 has 15 residues. With 1 base removed from V and 3 bases from J, the gap between germline ends came to 11 bases. CDR3 in DNA: TGTGCCAGCAGTTTAGGCCCGGGCTATACAGATACGCAGTATTTT. Its protein is CASSLGPGYTDTQYF.

The CDR3 here is CASSFLEGRTEAFF. The CDR3 region has the DNA TGTGCCAGCAGTTTTTTGGAGGGTAGAACTGAAGCTTTCTTT. J is TRBJ1-1 and V is TRBV27; D is undetermined. Trimming cost V 3 bases and J 5 bases, with 13 bases left between them. Germline V gene sequence: CDR1 MNHEY, CDR2 SMNVEV (reference sequence). This CDR3 is 14 amino acids long.

This clonotype appeared many times. This sequence joins TRBV29-1 and TRBJ2-6; 11 nucleotides align to TRBD1. The length of the CDR3 is 17 residues. V trimming: 0 bases; J trimming: 1 base; junction bases outside the gene matches: 2. The V gene's germline CDR1 is SQVTM and CDR2 ANQGSEA. CDR3 in DNA: TGCAGCGTTGAAGAGGGGACAGGGGGTTCTGGGGCCAACGTCCTGACTTTC. It codes for CSVEEGTGGSGANVLTF.

Comment on this clonotype: No conserved phenylalanine or tryptophan is present at the end of the CDR3, so a read error is the likely explanation. V and J are TRBV4-1 and TRBJ2-5; TRBD2 matches at 8 bases. The length of the CDR3 is 16 residues. V lost 4 bases to trimming and J lost 5 bases; unmatched junction nucleotides: 12. Germline assignment: CDR1 MGHRA and CDR2 YSYEKL. CDR3 coding DNA: TGCGCCAGCAGCCCCTCAGTCGGGGGGGCCCTTGAGACCCAGTACTCC. Translated, it gives CASSPSVGGALETQYS.

Concerning this clonotype itself: Mismatch with germline at one junction end may stem from a read error. CDR3 protein: CASSGPGPVFLDTRYF. Here the CDR3 DNA reads TGTGCCAGCAGCGGTCCGGGACCCGTATTTTTGGATACGCGGTATTTT. The rearrangement links TRBV11-2 to TRBJ2-3; D may match TRBD1 or TRBD2 (5 bases each). The CDR3 spans 16 residues. Germline CDR1 is SGHAT and CDR2 is FQNNGV.

This clonotype has just a few counts. The V call is TRBV19, the J call TRBJ2-7, with D possibly matching TRBD1 (6 bases). Trimming removed 5 bases at V and 4 bases at J, with 15 bases between. Germline V CDR1 and CDR2: LNHDA, SQIVND (reference sequence). This CDR3 region has 14 residues. The CDR3 DNA sequence: TGTGCCAGTAGTCTACCGGGACACTTATACGAGCAGTACTTC. Protein product: CASSLPGHLYEQYF.

The J gene is TRBJ2-7, the V gene TRBV7-2, with 10 bases aligning to TRBD2. V lost 5 bases to trimming and J lost 3 bases; unmatched junction nucleotides: 7. The germline CDR1 and CDR2 sequences are SGHTA and FQGNSA. The CDR3 spans 15 residues. The CDR3 DNA follows: TGTGCCAGCAGCCCTAGCGGGAGCGGGCTCTACGAGCAGTACTTC. It codes for CASSPSGSGLYEQYF. Full variable domain (rest looked up from reference TRBV7-2 and TRBJ2-7): GAGVSQSPSNKVTEKGKDVELRCDPISGHTALYWYRQSLGQGLEFLIYFQGNSAPDKSGLPSDRFSAERTGGSVSTLTIQRTQQEDSAVYLCASSPSGSGLYEQYFGPGTRLTVT.

In regard to this clonotype: A read error may account for a junction end that differs from germline. The chain carries TRBV6-5 and TRBJ2-2; D is tentatively TRBD1 or TRBD2 (5 bases each). From germline, CDR1 is MNHEY and CDR2 SVGAGI. The CDR3 sequence is 14 residues long. The CDR3 is CASSFGTETGALFF. CDR3 nucleotide sequence: TGTGCCAGCAGTTTTGGGACGGAAACCGGGGCGCTGTTTTTT.

V and J are TRBV27 and TRBJ2-3; D unclear. Germline CDR1 and CDR2: MNHEY and SMNVEV (reference sequence). The V end lost 7 bases, the J end lost 6 bases, and 8 bases lay between the germline ends. The CDR3 contains 11 residues. The CDR3 DNA follows: TGTGCCAGCATTACGGCGGATACGCAGTATTTT. Translating it yields CASITADTQYF.

This clonotype has at least ten counts. The V call is TRBV12-3 or TRBV12-4, the J call TRBJ1-2; 7 nucleotides align to TRBD1. The junction had 8 bases not matched to a gene; V was cut back by 4 bases and J by 3 bases. The CDR3 has 15 residues. CDR3 sequence reads: CASSSTTGSYYGYTF. As DNA, the CDR3 is TGTGCCAGCAGTTCCACGACAGGGTCCTACTATGGCTACACCTTC.

The chain has TRBV9 and TRBJ2-2; D gene unclear. This CDR3 comprises 15 residues. Between the trimmed V and J ends, which lost 0 bases and 5 bases, there was a span of 11 bases. CDR1 and CDR2 from the germline V gene are SGDLS and YYNGEE. CDR3 DNA sequence: TGTGCCAGCAGCGTAGGGGAATCGAGAACCGGGGAGCTGTTTTTT. Protein: CASSVGESRTGELFF.

The V call is TRBV30, the J call TRBJ2-7; tentatively, D is TRBD2 (5 bases). Germline V gene data show CDR1 as GTSNPN and CDR2 as SVGIG (reference sequence). Trimming cost V 1 base and J 3 bases, with 13 bases left between them. CDR3 length equals 14 residues. In nucleotides, the CDR3 is TGTGCCTGGAGTGAGCCGGGATTGAACTACGAGCAGTACTTC. Translated: CAWSEPGLNYEQYF.

This chain uses TRBV5-6 with TRBJ2-7; 10 nucleotides agree with TRBD2. The V and J ends lost 0 bases and 2 bases, in that order; junction bases with no gene match: 5. Germline CDR1 reads SGHDT; CDR2 reads YYEEEE. The CDR3 extends over 16 amino acids. In nucleotides, the CDR3 is TGTGCCAGCAGCTTGGGCGTGAGCGGGGGGGCCTACGAGCAGTACTTC. Protein sequence: CASSLGVSGGAYEQYF.